This T cell receptor beta chain was identified during a study of cytomegalovirus exposure and HLA in healthy donors. Study outcomes and limitations: One variant, a missense change in DCLRE1C, was linked in a later analysis to TCR beta V- and J-gene trimming. In a later analysis, HLA-associated TCR beta chains were more clonally expanded than equally common others. Links to common viral pathogens appeared, in a later analysis, for several of the most significant clusters. Data from an earlier analysis indicated that most TCR beta V segments were productive either about 87% or about 30% of the time.

V gave up 1 base and J gave up 6 bases, with 6 bases separating them. The CDR3 is 12 residues long. The germline CDR1 and CDR2 sequences are SGHNT and YYREEE (reference sequence). Turning to this clone: Antigen unknown.

This PCR relied on a set of 60 Vbeta primers and 13 Jbeta primers. Sequencing used immunoSEQ multiplex PCR; TCRdb keeps in-frame clones, though not all of them. The repertoire holds about 160,000 clones, with around four fifths as singletons. This TCR was sampled from a female donor in good health and CMV-seronegative. This chain uses TRBV5-4 with TRBJ2-3; D is unclear. Source material: PBMCs. CDR3 amino acids: CASSLFLDTQYF. CDR3 in DNA: TGTGCCAGCAGCTTGTTCTTGGATACGCAGTATTTT. Full variable domain (outside the CDR3, taken from reference TRBV5-4 and TRBJ2-3): ETGVTQSPTHLIKTRGQQVTLRCSSQSGHNTVSWYQQALGQGPQFIFQYYREEENGRGNFPPRFSGLQFPNYSSELNVNALELDDSALYLCASSLFLDTQYFGPGTRLTVL.